What follows are 29 T cell receptor beta chains derived from one specimen sequenced in a study of T cell repertoires in aging, cancer and after chemotherapy. TCR beta rearrangements were amplified from peripheral blood genomic DNA. A mixed TRB-A/B primer pool amplified rearranged TRB by multiplex touch-down PCR. TCRdb recomputed calls from the multiplex PCR reads with MiXCR, one row per CDR3 protein. The data show several thousand distinct CDR3 sequences, roughly half seen once. Sequencing input: blood. These receptors came from a human donor with a solid tumor.

This clonotype was picked up a small number of times. This chain uses TRBV30 with TRBJ1-3; a weak D match, TRBD1 (5 bases). V lost 7 bases to trimming and J lost 0 bases, with 16 bases between them. CDR3 size: 15 residues. Germline V gene data show CDR1 as GTSNPN and CDR2 as SVGIG (reference sequence). CDR3 in DNA: TGTGCCTACTCAGGGAACGGGATCTCTGGAAACACCATATATTTT. Protein product: CAYSGNGISGNTIYF.

A few counts support this clonotype. The chain has TRBV20-1 and TRBJ1-2; D is uncertain. CDR1 and CDR2 (germline): DFQATT, SNEGSKA (reference sequence). V was trimmed by 6 bases and J by 6 bases, leaving 23 bases between them. This CDR3 comprises 15 residues. The CDR3 region has the DNA TGCAGTGCCCCCGTTGATGGAGCAAGGGTACATGGCTACACCTTC. Translated, it gives CSAPVDGARVHGYTF.

The rearrangement joins TRBV7-2 to TRBJ2-7; D not resolved. V gave up 4 bases and J gave up 2 bases, with 6 bases separating them. CDR3 length: 12 amino acids. Germline assignment: CDR1 SGHTA and CDR2 FQGNSA. CDR3 region: CASSSRTYEQYF. In DNA form, the CDR3 reads TGTGCCAGCAGCTCCCGCACCTACGAGCAGTACTTC.

This clonotype showed up just a few times. This chain connects TRBV7-9 to TRBJ2-7, with 10 bases lining up with TRBD1. V lost 8 bases, J lost 6 bases, and 16 bases stayed unmatched. This CDR3 has 16 residues. Germline CDR1 is SEHNR and CDR2 is FQNEAQ (reference sequence). The CDR3 sequence: CASSPLPTGGTGEQYF. CDR3 DNA sequence: TGTGCCAGCTCCCCCCTCCCGACAGGGGGCACGGGCGAGCAGTACTTC.

DNA for the CDR3: TGTGCCAGCAGTTACTCGTGGTTAGCGTCGAACACCGGGGAGCTGTTTTTT. It encodes CASSYSWLASNTGELFF. This chain joins TRBV6-2 or TRBV6-3 and TRBJ2-2, with a weak D call TRBD2 (5 bases). The CDR3 runs 17 residues. Germline CDR1 is MNHEY and CDR2 is SVGEGT. The V and J ends lost 0 bases and 0 bases respectively, with 11 bases between them.

The genes are TRBV6-6 and TRBJ1-5; maybe TRBD1 (6 bases). The V gene lost 5 bases and the J gene lost 0 bases, with 11 bases spanning the gap. Per germline, CDR1 MNHNY and CDR2 SVGAGI (reference sequence). The CDR3 spans 15 residues. CDR3 amino acids: CASSATGNSNQPQHF. Here the CDR3 DNA reads TGTGCCAGCAGTGCGACAGGTAATAGCAATCAGCCCCAGCATTTT.

V gene TRBV30 combines with J gene TRBJ1-4; 8 bases line up with TRBD1. This CDR3 has 15 amino acids. Germline V gives CDR1 GTSNPN, CDR2 SVGIG (reference sequence). The V and J ends lost 0 bases and 7 bases, in that order; junction bases with no gene match: 7. CDR3 sequence (DNA): TGTGCCTGGAGTGTACCACAGGGGGGGAGTGAAAAACTGTTTTTT. Its protein is CAWSVPQGGSEKLFF.

This chain connects TRBV7-9 to TRBJ1-6; a possible D gene is TRBD1 (5 bases). This CDR3 region has 18 residues. Germline V gene sequence: CDR1 SEHNR, CDR2 FQNEAQ (reference sequence). The germline V and J ends were trimmed by 1 base and 11 bases, with 24 bases remaining between them. This chain's CDR3 is CASSLDSTPGNIGAPLHF. The CDR3 DNA sequence: TGTGCCAGCAGCTTAGACAGTACCCCAGGGAACATCGGTGCACCCCTCCACTTT.

This clonotype appeared once. The V and J genes are TRBV4-2 and TRBJ2-1; 7 bases map to TRBD1. There are 16 residues in the CDR3. V lost 3 bases and J lost 4; bases outside the gene matches: 9. The germline gives CDR1 LGHNA, CDR2 YNFKEQ. The CDR3 here is CASSQGPGGQYNEQFF. CDR3 nucleotides: TGTGCCAGCAGCCAGGGCCCAGGGGGACAGTACAATGAGCAGTTCTTC.

The table lists this clonotype with a few counts. The V gene is TRBV6-5, the J gene TRBJ2-3, with 7 bases lining up with TRBD2. Germline CDR1 is MNHEY and CDR2 is SVGAGI. After removal of 5 bases from V and 0 bases from J, the junction contained 5 bases not matched to a gene. This CDR3 region has 15 residues. The chain's CDR3 is CASSRSGTSTDTQYF. The CDR3 nucleotides read TGTGCCAGCAGTCGAAGCGGGACGAGCACAGATACGCAGTATTTT.

The gene calls are TRBV12-3 or TRBV12-4 and TRBJ2-2; 7 bases agree with TRBD2. V shed 7 bases and J 2 bases; nucleotides not matched to a gene: 7. This CDR3 contains 15 residues. In DNA, the CDR3 is TGTGCCAGCATCCTCCCGGGACTAAACACCGGGGAGCTGTTTTTT. Its protein is CASILPGLNTGELFF.

This clonotype was seen a handful of times. This rearrangement joins TRBV20-1 to TRBJ1-1, with TRBD1 identical over 9 bases. Trimming removed 6 bases from V and 0 bases from J; junction bases left unmatched: 11. CDR1 and CDR2 (germline): DFQATT, SNEGSKA (reference sequence). The CDR3 loop spans 16 amino acids. CDR3 nucleotides: TGCAGTGCGGCACAGGGGGCGAGGGGTTTGAACACTGAAGCTTTCTTT. Its translation: CSAAQGARGLNTEAFF.

This rearrangement joins TRBV7-3 to TRBJ2-1, with 7 positions matching TRBD1. The V segment lost 6 bases and the J segment 5 bases; nucleotides outside the gene matches: 10. The CDR3 sequence is 15 residues long. Germline V lookup: CDR1 SGHTA, CDR2 FQGTGA. Here the CDR3 DNA reads TGTGCCAGCAGTCCCGGGACAGCCTACGACAATGAGCAGTTCTTC. This encodes CASSPGTAYDNEQFF.

The rearrangement joins TRBV7-2 to TRBJ2-7, with 14 bases matching TRBD2. This CDR3 comprises 17 residues. The junction had 13 bases not matched to a gene; V was cut back by 5 bases and J by 7 bases. Germline values: CDR1 SGHTA, CDR2 FQGNSA. CDR3 bases: TGTGCCAGCAGCCCCATTAGGGGGACTAGCGGGAGAGGAGAGCAGTACTTC. Protein: CASSPIRGTSGRGEQYF. Full variable domain (remainder filled in from reference TRBV7-2 and TRBJ2-7): GAGVSQSPSNKVTEKGKDVELRCDPISGHTALYWYRQSLGQGLEFLIYFQGNSAPDKSGLPSDRFSAERTGGSVSTLTIQRTQQEDSAVYLCASSPIRGTSGRGEQYFGPGTRLTVT.

This clonotype has only a few counts. This sequence joins TRBV5-1 and TRBJ1-2, with 7 bases matching TRBD1. The CDR3 sequence is 13 residues long. Germline V CDR1 and CDR2: SGHRS, YFSETQ. The V and J ends lost 5 bases and 2 bases, in that order; junction bases with no gene match: 3. The CDR3 spells CASRPTGNYGYTF. CDR3 coding DNA: TGCGCCAGCAGACCGACAGGGAACTATGGCTACACCTTC.

The sample holds a few counts of this clonotype. J is TRBJ2-7 and V is TRBV25-1; 8 nucleotides agree with TRBD2. Trimming cost V 6 bases and J 2 bases; bases outside gene matches: 6. CDR3 length equals 14 residues. The germline V gene encodes CDR1 MGHDK and CDR2 SYGVNS. This CDR3 reads CASRAGGGTYEQYF. CDR3 sequence (DNA): TGTGCCAGCAGGGCCGGGGGGGGGACCTACGAGCAGTACTTC.

The chain joins TRBV27 to TRBJ2-3; TRBD1 agrees at 8 bases. The CDR3 runs 14 residues. V lost 6 bases to trimming and J lost 4 bases; unmatched junction nucleotides: 6. Germline values: CDR1 MNHEY, CDR2 SMNVEV (reference sequence). CDR3 protein: CASRSGGWADTQYF. The DNA for the CDR3 is TGTGCCAGCAGGTCAGGGGGCTGGGCAGATACGCAGTATTTT.

The rearrangement links TRBV20-1 to TRBJ1-1; possibly TRBD1 for D (6 bases). The CDR3 is made up of 14 amino acids. The germline V gene has CDR1 DFQATT and CDR2 SNEGSKA (reference sequence). The V gene lost 3 bases and the J gene lost 1 base, with 12 bases spanning the gap. The CDR3 sequence: CSARRGGGNTEAFF. The CDR3 nucleotides read TGCAGTGCTAGGAGGGGGGGGGGGAACACTGAAGCTTTCTTT.

The chain joins TRBV12-3 or TRBV12-4 to TRBJ1-6; D is unclear. This CDR3 comprises 13 residues. Trimming removed 5 bases from V and 11 bases from J, with 13 bases in between. CDR3 region: CASSRSSQAPLHF. Written as DNA, the CDR3 is TGTGCCAGCAGTCGCTCGTCCCAGGCACCCCTCCACTTT.

This chain uses TRBV19 with TRBJ1-5, with TRBD1 identical over 7 bases. The CDR3 runs to 14 residues. V shed 5 bases, J shed 6 bases, and the junction held 7 bases outside the gene matches. Per the germline V gene, CDR1 is LNHDA and CDR2 is SQIVND (reference sequence). The DNA for the CDR3 is TGTGCCAGTAGTGCCTCAGGGGGGGGTCAGCCCCAGCATTTT. Residues: CASSASGGGQPQHF.

This chain connects TRBV7-2 to TRBJ2-1, with D hard to call. Trimming cost V 2 bases and J 10 bases, with 6 bases left between them. This CDR3 has 11 residues. Per the germline V gene, CDR1 is SGHTA and CDR2 is FQGNSA. The CDR3 loop reads CASSLSEEQFF. The CDR3 bases are TGTGCCAGCAGCTTATCGGAAGAGCAGTTCTTC. Full variable domain (remainder filled in from reference TRBV7-2 and TRBJ2-1): GAGVSQSPSNKVTEKGKDVELRCDPISGHTALYWYRQSLGQGLEFLIYFQGNSAPDKSGLPSDRFSAERTGGSVSTLTIQRTQQEDSAVYLCASSLSEEQFFGPGTRLTVL.

The chain is built from TRBV11-1 and TRBJ1-2; TRBD1 matches at 7 bases. V was clipped by 1 base and J by 4 bases; unmatched bases: 0. CDR3 length: 13 amino acids. The germline gives CDR1 SGHAT, CDR2 FQDESV (reference sequence). Here the CDR3 reads CASSLGQGYGYTF. The CDR3 coding sequence is TGTGCCAGCAGCTTAGGACAGGGCTATGGCTACACCTTC.

The rearrangement joins TRBV6-1 to TRBJ1-1, with D maybe TRBD1 (6 bases). The CDR3 covers 19 residues. CDR1 and CDR2 (germline): MNHNS, SASEGT. Trimming took 5 bases from V and 1 from J, leaving 26 bases between them. The chain's CDR3 is CASSYSPTDPGRGNTEAFF. CDR3 in DNA: TGTGCCAGCAGTTACTCCCCTACGGATCCGGGCAGGGGGAACACTGAAGCTTTCTTT.

This clonotype was counted only a few times. The chain couples TRBV29-1 to TRBJ1-4; no reliable D call. Trimming took 4 bases from V and 4 from J, leaving 7 bases between them. This CDR3 region has 12 residues. Germline V gene data show CDR1 as SQVTM and CDR2 as ANQGSEA. The CDR3 sequence is CSVVTVNEKLFF. The CDR3 region has the DNA TGCAGCGTTGTCACAGTTAATGAAAAACTGTTTTTT.

This clonotype has more than one count but fewer than ten. V and J are TRBV20-1 and TRBJ2-7; D may match TRBD1 or TRBD2 (5 bases each). Trimming removed 1 base from V and 7 bases from J, with 11 bases in between. The germline V gene has CDR1 DFQATT and CDR2 SNEGSKA (reference sequence). There are 12 residues in the CDR3. DNA of the CDR3: TGCAGTGCTAGAGTGGTCAGGGAGGAGCAGTACTTC. This codes for CSARVVREEQYF.

The chain has TRBV20-1 and TRBJ1-1; 7 bases line up with TRBD1. From germline, CDR1 is DFQATT and CDR2 SNEGSKA (reference sequence). This CDR3 spans 12 amino acids. V shed 4 bases, J shed 4 bases, and the junction held 3 bases outside the gene matches. In DNA form, the CDR3 reads TGCAGTGCTACGACAGGGACCACTGAAGCTTTCTTT. Its protein is CSATTGTTEAFF.

Details on this clonotype: One end of the junction fails to match germline, which may point to a read error. The rearrangement uses TRBV19 and TRBJ1-1, with D unclear. CDR1 is LNHDA, CDR2 SQIVND, per germline (reference sequence). The CDR3 is made up of 15 amino acids. The DNA for the CDR3 is TGTTCCAGTAGCCATAGACCACCGGTGAACACTGAAGCTTTCTTT. It specifies CSSSHRPPVNTEAFF.

The rearrangement uses TRBV20-1 and TRBJ2-3, with 8 bases that match TRBD1. J lost 3 bases, V lost 7 bases, and 6 bases had no gene match. The CDR3 covers 13 residues. Germline CDR1 DFQATT, CDR2 SNEGSKA (reference sequence). The CDR3 DNA is TGCAGTGTGAAATGGACAGGGACAGATACGCAGTATTTT. Translating gives CSVKWTGTDTQYF.

The rearrangement joins TRBV12-3 or TRBV12-4 to TRBJ1-1; possible D gene TRBD1, 6 bases. Trimming left V 3 bases short and J 7 bases short, with 21 bases between. The CDR3 totals 16 residues. The CDR3 bases are TGTGCCAGCAGTTTTAGGGGCAGGGGTAAAACAGTTGAAGCTTTCTTT. Translation: CASSFRGRGKTVEAFF.